This T cell receptor beta chain is drawn from a study of T cell changes during pregnancy in multiple sclerosis. There are 18 residues in the CDR3. Unmatched junction bases numbered 13, after V lost 4 bases and J lost 4 bases. Germline CDR1 reads SGHNT; CDR2 reads YYREEE (reference sequence). Repertoires were generated with immunoSEQ multiplex PCR, while TCRdb's copy carries only in-frame clones and drops some. This sample carries 45,000 to 60,000 clones, approximately 90% of them seen once, and the ten largest clones take roughly 2%. The TCR was taken from a female donor with multiple sclerosis, enrolled in a pregnancy study. The chain employs TRBV5-4 and TRBJ2-3, with TRBD2 matching 12 bases. This specimen consisted of peripheral blood, obtained in the first trimester of pregnancy. The CDR3, as DNA: TGTGCCAGCAGCCCGAGGGTGCTAGCGGGGGGGGAAGCAGATACGCAGTATTTT. This codes for CASSPRVLAGGEADTQYF.